The 23 T cell receptor beta chains reported below all come from one sample, sequenced in a study of T-cell memory formation after mild COVID-19. One entry per CDR3 protein results from TCRdb running MiXCR on the 5' RACE reads. The sample lists 60,000 to 65,000 distinct CDR3 sequences; 9.3% were seen once. Material for sequencing was PBMCs or a T cell subset sorted from them (not recorded which). These TCRs come from a man younger than 35 who had mild COVID-19 (a few samples of this study predate the infection). Cell type and time point are not known.

Only a few counts were recorded for this clonotype. The CDR3: CASSPTTSGSEQFF. Here the CDR3 DNA reads TGTGCCAGCTCACCGACGACTAGCGGTTCGGAGCAGTTCTTC. The chain links TRBV18 to TRBJ2-1, with 9 bases lining up with TRBD2. V lost 3 bases, J lost 10 bases, and 7 bases stayed unmatched. Per germline, CDR1 KGHSH and CDR2 LQKENI. This CDR3 spans 14 amino acids.

This clonotype occurred a few times. The chain is built from TRBV5-1 and TRBJ2-5, with D possibly TRBD2 on 6 matching bases. This CDR3 has 14 residues. Per germline, CDR1 SGHRS and CDR2 YFSETQ. V was clipped by 4 bases and J by 3 bases, with 13 bases between them. The CDR3 bases are TGCGCCAGCAGCAGCCGGGACTTAGAAGAGACCCAGTACTTC. Protein product: CASSSRDLEETQYF.

This clonotype was seen a few times. The chain links TRBV18 to TRBJ2-5; D not resolved. V was cut by 6 bases and J by 4 bases, with 9 bases left in between. CDR1 KGHSH and CDR2 LQKENI come from the germline V gene. This CDR3 is built from 12 residues. DNA of the CDR3: TGTGCCAGCTCCGCCTTTTCAGAGACCCAGTACTTC. Protein product: CASSAFSETQYF.

The V gene is TRBV29-1, the J gene TRBJ1-1; 8 nucleotides align to TRBD1. Looked up from germline, CDR1 is SQVTM and CDR2 is ANQGSEA. This CDR3 has 13 amino acids. The J segment lost 6 bases and the V segment lost 8 bases, leaving 11 bases of the junction unmatched. The CDR3 nucleotides read TGCAGCACCTGGGGGCAGGGGGCATCTGAAGCTTTCTTT. This sequence encodes CSTWGQGASEAFF.

The chain employs TRBV12-3 or TRBV12-4 and TRBJ2-4; D remains unclear. The V gene lost 3 bases and the J gene lost 5 bases, with 5 bases spanning the gap. The CDR3 is made up of 12 amino acids. The CDR3 DNA follows: TGTGCCAGCAGTTTTTCAGAAAACATTCAGTACTTC. This sequence encodes CASSFSENIQYF.

This clonotype was counted at least ten times. The chain has TRBV7-9 and TRBJ1-1, with 7 positions matching TRBD1. The germline V gene encodes CDR1 SEHNR and CDR2 FQNEAQ (reference sequence). The V and J ends lost 2 bases and 4 bases, in that order; junction bases with no gene match: 4. This CDR3 contains 14 residues. The CDR3 coding sequence is TGTGCCAGCAGCTTACAGGGGGGAGGCACTGAAGCTTTCTTT. Amino acid sequence: CASSLQGGGTEAFF.

This chain uses TRBV6-5 with TRBJ1-2; TRBD1 is a possible D gene (6 bases). In germline, CDR1 is MNHEY, CDR2 SVGAGI. The CDR3 length is 13 residues. V gave up 5 bases and J gave up 7 bases, with 14 bases separating them. DNA of the CDR3: TGTGCCAGCAGTAATACAGGGTTGGGTGGCTACACCTTC. Residues: CASSNTGLGGYTF.

This clonotype showed up many times. The V and J genes are TRBV9 and TRBJ2-7; TRBD2 aligns across 7 bases. CDR1 SGDLS and CDR2 YYNGEE come from the germline V gene. V was pared by 7 bases and J by 3 bases, with 4 bases of the junction left unmatched. CDR3 length: 12 residues. CDR3 in amino acids: CASGRGGYEQYF. Here the CDR3 DNA reads TGTGCCAGCGGACGCGGGGGCTACGAGCAGTACTTC. Full variable domain (remainder filled in from reference TRBV9 and TRBJ2-7): DSGVTQTPKHLITATGQRVTLRCSPRSGDLSVYWYQQSLDQGLQFLIQYYNGEERAKGNILERFSAQQFPDLHSELNLSSLELGDSALYFCASGRGGYEQYFGPGTRLTVT.

The chain links TRBV20-1 to TRBJ1-2; 10 nucleotides match TRBD1. The V gene's germline CDR1 is DFQATT and CDR2 SNEGSKA (reference sequence). The CDR3 runs to 15 residues. CDR3 nucleotides: TGCGGGGTTAGGGGACAGGGGATGATTGGGTATGGCTACACCTTC. Protein: CGVRGQGMIGYGYTF.

The chain couples TRBV2 to TRBJ2-1; D is perhaps TRBD1 or TRBD2 (5 bases each). V was pared by 5 bases and J by 8 bases, with 7 bases between. The CDR3 sequence is 11 residues long. CDR1 is SNHLY and CDR2 is FYNNEI in the germline V gene. The CDR3 reads CASSLGDEQFF. The CDR3 DNA follows: TGTGCCAGCAGTCTGGGGGATGAGCAGTTCTTC.

This clonotype was seen more than once but under ten times. The V gene is TRBV3-1, the J gene TRBJ2-1, with D perhaps TRBD1 (5 bases). Germline V lookup: CDR1 LGHDT, CDR2 YNNKEL (reference sequence). V was trimmed by 3 bases and J by 6 bases, leaving 12 bases between them. The CDR3 has 14 amino acids. The CDR3 reads CASSQGRLINEQFF. The CDR3 bases are TGTGCCAGCAGCCAGGGGCGGTTGATCAATGAGCAGTTCTTC.

This clonotype was detected only a few times. For the CDR3, the DNA is TGTGCCAGCAGCCCCAATGAGGGTACGCAGTATTTT. Encoded protein: CASSPNEGTQYF. This chain connects TRBV11-3 to TRBJ2-3; D possibly corresponds to TRBD2 (5 bases). Looked up from germline, CDR1 is SGHNT and CDR2 is YENEEA. V lost 5 bases and J lost 8, with 11 bases in between. The CDR3 has 12 amino acids. The full variable domain, its missing parts supplied by reference TRBV11-3 and TRBJ2-3, is EAGVVQSPRYKIIEKKQPVAFWCNPISGHNTLYWYLQNLGQGPELLIRYENEEAVDDSQLPKDRFSAERLKGVDSTLKIQPAELGDSAVYLCASSPNEGTQYFGPGTRLTVL.

The genes are TRBV9 and TRBJ2-1, with D possibly TRBD2 on 5 matching bases. Trimming took 2 bases from V and 0 from J, leaving 18 bases between them. The CDR3 is 18 residues long. In germline, CDR1 is SGDLS, CDR2 YYNGEE. The CDR3, as DNA: TGTGCCAGCAGCGTCTCAACATTGATAGGGAGCTCCTACAATGAGCAGTTCTTC. This sequence encodes CASSVSTLIGSSYNEQFF.

The CDR3 here is CSVEETAGGEKLFF. The CDR3 nucleotides are TGCAGCGTTGAAGAGACGGCAGGGGGTGAAAAACTGTTTTTT. This chain uses TRBV29-1 with TRBJ1-4, with 7 bases identical to TRBD1. J gave up 7 bases and V 0 bases, and 5 bases lay outside the gene matches. The CDR3 spans 14 residues. Germline V gene sequence: CDR1 SQVTM, CDR2 ANQGSEA.

The table lists this clonotype with a few counts. The gene calls are TRBV4-3 and TRBJ2-2; a weak D match, TRBD2 (5 bases). Germline V gene data show CDR1 as LGHNA and CDR2 as YSLEER. The CDR3 totals 16 residues. Trimming stripped 0 bases from V and 7 bases from J, with 15 bases between. CDR3 sequence: CASSQEHYASGGELFF. CDR3 coding DNA: TGCGCCAGCAGCCAAGAACATTATGCGAGCGGCGGGGAGCTGTTTTTT.

The rearrangement links TRBV11-2 to TRBJ2-6, with D possibly TRBD1 on 6 matching bases. V lost 8 bases, J lost 3 bases, and 11 bases lay in between. Germline V gene data show CDR1 as SGHAT and CDR2 as FQNNGV. CDR3 length: 14 residues. CDR3 in amino acids: CASVGGGGANVLTF. The CDR3, as DNA: TGTGCCAGCGTTGGGGGCGGTGGGGCCAACGTCCTGACTTTC.

This clonotype has at least ten counts. J is TRBJ2-1 and V is TRBV20-1, with 10 bases fitting TRBD2. The CDR3 consists of 19 residues. The germline CDR1 and CDR2 sequences are DFQATT and SNEGSKA (reference sequence). The junction had 12 bases not matched to a gene; V was cut back by 1 base and J by 0 bases. The CDR3 coding sequence is TGCAGTGCTAGAGCCATTAGCGGGGGGCGCAATAGCTCCTACAATGAGCAGTTCTTC. It translates to CSARAISGGRNSSYNEQFF.

In this sample, this clonotype turned up a few times. This chain links TRBV27 with TRBJ2-7, with D possibly called TRBD1 or TRBD2 (7 bases each). The CDR3 sequence is 13 residues long. Per the germline V gene, CDR1 is MNHEY and CDR2 is SMNVEV (reference sequence). Trimming took off 2 bases at V and 6 bases at J, with 11 bases between the two ends. This CDR3 is CASSLDREGEQYF. CDR3 nucleotides: TGTGCCAGCAGTTTAGACAGGGAGGGCGAGCAGTACTTC.

The V gene is TRBV5-4, the J gene TRBJ2-7; perhaps TRBD2 as D (6 bases). The V gene's germline CDR1 is SGHNT and CDR2 YYREEE (reference sequence). Trimming left V 3 bases short and J 4 bases short, with 14 bases between. CDR3 length: 14 residues. The CDR3 DNA is TGTGCCAGCAGCTCCAAAAGCCGGGGGTACGAGCAGTACTTC. The encoded protein is CASSSKSRGYEQYF.

This chain connects TRBV4-2 to TRBJ2-3, with 10 bases identical to TRBD2. V trimming: 3 bases; J trimming: 5 bases; junction bases outside the gene matches: 2. Germline V gene sequence: CDR1 LGHNA, CDR2 YNFKEQ. CDR3 size: 14 residues. The CDR3 region has the DNA TGTGCCAGCAGCCACATAGCGGGGGGAGATACGCAGTATTTT. Translation: CASSHIAGGDTQYF.

The chain employs TRBV27 and TRBJ2-3; D is undetermined. Germline V gene sequence: CDR1 MNHEY, CDR2 SMNVEV (reference sequence). V dropped 3 bases and J dropped 4 bases, with 8 bases sitting between them. This CDR3 spans 13 amino acids. The DNA of the CDR3 is TGTGCCAGCAGTTTCGGGCGTGCAGATACGCAGTATTTT. It encodes CASSFGRADTQYF.

This clonotype was seen at least ten times. This chain connects TRBV7-3 to TRBJ1-1, with D unclear. Germline V gives CDR1 SGHTA, CDR2 FQGTGA. The CDR3 sequence is 13 residues long. V lost 3 bases to trimming and J lost 1 base, with 6 bases between them. The CDR3 is CASSFEGNTEAFF. CDR3 nucleotides: TGTGCCAGCAGCTTTGAGGGGAACACTGAAGCTTTCTTT. The full variable domain, with the rest looked up from reference TRBV7-3 and TRBJ1-1, is GAGVSQTPSNKVTEKGKYVELRCDPISGHTALYWYRQSLGQGPEFLIYFQGTGAADDSGLPNDRFFAVRPEGSVSTLKIQRTERGDSAVYLCASSFEGNTEAFFGQGTRLTVV.

This clonotype was seen a few times. The chain recombines TRBV11-3 with TRBJ2-2; 8 bases fit TRBD1. The length of the CDR3 is 16 residues. Germline trimming cut 5 bases from V and 2 bases from J; bases unmatched to any gene: 7. The germline CDR1 and CDR2 sequences are SGHNT and YENEEA. CDR3 bases: TGTGCCAGCAGCCAGACAGGGGCGATAAACACCGGGGAGCTGTTTTTT. Residues: CASSQTGAINTGELFF.